The 2 T cell receptor beta chains reported below all come from one sample, sequenced in a study of blood T cell repertoires in COVID-19. The assay was immunoSEQ multiplex PCR, and TCRdb's table has in-frame clones only and misses some. Among more than 300,000 clones listed, more than 85% were seen once. Specimen: PBMCs or T cells enriched from blood (not recorded which). These TCRs come from a woman under 40 who had recovered from COVID-19.

J is TRBJ2-3 and V is TRBV7-3; 12 bases are a match to TRBD2. The CDR3 extends over 16 amino acids. J lost 4 bases, V lost 5 bases, and 7 bases had no gene match. Germline V gives CDR1 SGHTA, CDR2 FQGTGA. The CDR3 nucleotides are TGTGCCAGCAGCATATCTAGCGGGGGGGAGCCAGATACGCAGTATTTT. Protein: CASSISSGGEPDTQYF. Using reference TRBV7-3 and TRBJ2-3 for the parts outside the CDR3, the full variable domain is GAGVSQTPSNKVTEKGKYVELRCDPISGHTALYWYRQSLGQGPEFLIYFQGTGAADDSGLPNDRFFAVRPEGSVSTLKIQRTERGDSAVYLCASSISSGGEPDTQYFGPGTRLTVL.

This rearrangement joins TRBV9 to TRBJ1-2; TRBD1 might be the D (5 bases). The CDR3 spans 14 residues. Germline-derived CDR1 and CDR2 are SGDLS and YYNGEE. Trimming removed 7 bases at V and 4 bases at J, with 17 bases between. In nucleotides, the CDR3 is TGTGCCAGCGGCAAGCGGGACGGCATCTATGGCTACACCTTC. The encoded protein is CASGKRDGIYGYTF.